This entry describes one T cell receptor beta chain. Its ends do not fully match the called genes, so a read error is possible. This sample is part of a study of T-cell memory formation after mild COVID-19. MiXCR, run by TCRdb on the 5' RACE reads, gives a single entry per CDR3 protein. This repertoire shows hundreds of thousands of distinct CDR3 sequences, under 30% found once; its top ten account for approximately 12%. Germline-derived CDR1 and CDR2 are SEHNR and FQNEAQ (reference sequence). CDR3 size: 11 residues. Material for sequencing was PBMCs or a T cell subset sorted from them (not recorded which). The chain carries TRBV7-9 and TRBJ2-1; D possibly corresponds to TRBD2 (5 bases). The receptor comes from an adult woman who had mild COVID-19 (a few samples of this study predate the infection). Cell type and time point are not known. The CDR3 here is CASSRAGEYVF. The CDR3 nucleotides read TGTGCCAGCAGCCGCGCCGGGGAGTACGTCTTC.